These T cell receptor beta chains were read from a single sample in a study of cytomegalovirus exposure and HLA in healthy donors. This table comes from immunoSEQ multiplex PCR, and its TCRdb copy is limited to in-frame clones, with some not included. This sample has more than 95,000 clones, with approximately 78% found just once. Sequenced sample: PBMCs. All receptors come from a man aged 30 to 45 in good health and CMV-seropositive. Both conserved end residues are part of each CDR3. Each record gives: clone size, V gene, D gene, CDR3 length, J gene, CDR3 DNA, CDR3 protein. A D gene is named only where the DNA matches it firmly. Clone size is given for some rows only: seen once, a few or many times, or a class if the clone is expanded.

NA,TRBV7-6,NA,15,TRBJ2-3,TGTGCCAGCAGCTTAGGCGGGGCTAGCACAGATACGCAGTATTTT,CASSLGGASTDTQYF
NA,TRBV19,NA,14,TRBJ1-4,TGTGCCACCGGAAGGGGCCTCCTTAATGAAAAACTGTTTTTT,CATGRGLLNEKLFF
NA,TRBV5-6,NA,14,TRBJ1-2,TGTGCCAGCAGCTTTCTGGGGCTTAACTATGGCTACACCTTC,CASSFLGLNYGYTF
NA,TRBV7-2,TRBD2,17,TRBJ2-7,TGTGCCAGCAGCTTATTACCGGGAGGGTCCTCTCCTAACGAGCAGTACTTC,CASSLLPGGSSPNEQYF
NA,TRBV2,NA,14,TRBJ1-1,TGTGCCAGCAGTCCCCTCAGGGGGAACACTGAAGCTTTCTTT,CASSPLRGNTEAFF
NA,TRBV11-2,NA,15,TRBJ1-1,TGTGCCAGCAGGGAGACTCAGGGTTGGAACACTGAAGCTTTCTTT,CASRETQGWNTEAFF
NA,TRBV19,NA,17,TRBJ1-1,TGTGCCAGTAGTGTCACTACGCCGACAGGAGTGAACACTGAAGCTTTCTTT,CASSVTTPTGVNTEAFF
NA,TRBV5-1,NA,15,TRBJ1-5,TGCGCCAGCAGCTTGGGGAGCTATAGCAATCAGCCCCAGCATTTT,CASSLGSYSNQPQHF
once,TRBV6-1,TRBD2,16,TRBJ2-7,TGTGCCAGCAGTGAAGCGCTGACTTTAGCGGGCTACGAGCAGTACTTC,CASSEALTLAGYEQYF
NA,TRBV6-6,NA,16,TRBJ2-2,TGTGCCAGCAGTAGTACACCCTACCCCGGGACCGGGGAGCTGTTTTTT,CASSSTPYPGTGELFF
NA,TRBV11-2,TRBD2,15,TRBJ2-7,TGTGCCAGCAGGGACGTGGGGACTAGCGCTCTGGAGCAGTACTTC,CASRDVGTSALEQYF
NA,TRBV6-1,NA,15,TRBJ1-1,TGTGCCAGCGGTGGGAGGGTCGGGGAGAACACTGAAGCTTTCTTT,CASGGRVGENTEAFF
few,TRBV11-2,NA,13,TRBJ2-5,TGTGCCAGCAGCTTAGATCGGGAAGAGACCCAGTACTTC,CASSLDREETQYF
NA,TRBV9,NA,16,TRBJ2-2,TGTGCCAGCAGCGTTCGAGGAGCGGACAGAGGGGGGGAGCTGTTTTTT,CASSVRGADRGGELFF
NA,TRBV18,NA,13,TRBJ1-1,TGTGCCAGCTCACCTGCGACAGAGTCGGCAGCTTTCTTT,CASSPATESAAFF
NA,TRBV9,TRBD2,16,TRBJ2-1,TGTGCCAGCAGCGTAGGTGCGGGGGGGAGGAACAATGAGCAGTTCTTC,CASSVGAGGRNNEQFF
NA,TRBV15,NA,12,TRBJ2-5,TGTGCCACCAGCGAATCGGGGGAGACCCAGTACTTC,CATSESGETQYF
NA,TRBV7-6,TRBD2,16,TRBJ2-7,TGTGCCAGCAGCTTAGTCGCGACTAGCGGTGTGTGGGAGCAGTACTTC,CASSLVATSGVWEQYF
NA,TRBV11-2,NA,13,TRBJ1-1,TGTGCCAGCAGCTTAGAGTTAGGGGCTGGGGCTTTCTTT,CASSLELGAGAFF
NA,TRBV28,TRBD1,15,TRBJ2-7,TGTGCCAGCAGTCCCGCAGGACAGGGCTCCTACGAGCAGTACTTC,CASSPAGQGSYEQYF
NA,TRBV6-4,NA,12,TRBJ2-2,TGTGCCAGCAGCGCAGCGGAGGGGGAGCTGTTTTTT,CASSAAEGELFF
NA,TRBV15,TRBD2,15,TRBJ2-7,TGTGCCACCAGCAGAGGAGCGGGAGGGCCCTACGAGCAGTACTTC,CATSRGAGGPYEQYF
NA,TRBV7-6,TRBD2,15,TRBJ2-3,TGTGCCAGCAGCCGACTAGCGGTGGCGGCAGATACGCAGTATTTT,CASSRLAVAADTQYF
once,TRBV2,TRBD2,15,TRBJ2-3,TGTGCCAGCAGTGCGGCTAGCGGGAGTGTTAATCCGCAGTATTTT,CASSAASGSVNPQYF
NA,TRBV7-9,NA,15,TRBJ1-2,TGTGCCAGCAGTCTAAGTGACGGAGGAGACTATGGCTACACCTTC,CASSLSDGGDYGYTF
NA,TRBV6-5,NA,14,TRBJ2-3,TGTGCCAGCAAACTAGCTTATAGCACAGATACGCAGTATTTT,CASKLAYSTDTQYF
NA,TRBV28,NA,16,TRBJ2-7,TGTGCCAGCAGCTTAGTTAAGCGGAGAGGGCCGGGGGAGCAGTACTTC,CASSLVKRRGPGEQYF
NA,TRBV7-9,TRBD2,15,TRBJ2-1,TGTGCCAGCGGCATGACTAGCGGGATCTACAATGAGCAGTTCTTC,CASGMTSGIYNEQFF
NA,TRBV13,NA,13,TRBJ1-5,TGTGCCAGCAGCCCATCCGGTGCCGAGCCCCAGCATTTT,CASSPSGAEPQHF
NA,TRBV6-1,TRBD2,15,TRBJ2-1,TGTGCCAGCAGTGAAATGACTAGCGGGAGGCATGAGCAGTTCTTC,CASSEMTSGRHEQFF
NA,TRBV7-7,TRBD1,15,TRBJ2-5,TGTGCCAGCAGCTTAAACAGGGGGCGCGGGGAGACCCAGTACTTC,CASSLNRGRGETQYF
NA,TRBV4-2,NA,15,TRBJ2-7,TGTGCCAGCAGCCGTTCTGGGACACGCTCCTACGAGCAGTACTTC,CASSRSGTRSYEQYF
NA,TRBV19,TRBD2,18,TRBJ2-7,TGTGCCAGTAGTATCAGGGCTAGCGGGAGGGCCGATGGATACGAGCAGTACTTC,CASSIRASGRADGYEQYF
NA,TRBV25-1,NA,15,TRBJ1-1,TGTGCCAGCAGTGAAGCGGCAGGGGAGAACACTGAAGCTTTCTTT,CASSEAAGENTEAFF
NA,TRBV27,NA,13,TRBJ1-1,TGTGCCAGCAGTTTACGGGGGGGCACTGAAGCTTTCTTT,CASSLRGGTEAFF
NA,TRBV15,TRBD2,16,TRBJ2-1,TGTGCCACCAGCAGAAGAACTAGCGGCTCCTACAATGAGCAGTTCTTC,CATSRRTSGSYNEQFF